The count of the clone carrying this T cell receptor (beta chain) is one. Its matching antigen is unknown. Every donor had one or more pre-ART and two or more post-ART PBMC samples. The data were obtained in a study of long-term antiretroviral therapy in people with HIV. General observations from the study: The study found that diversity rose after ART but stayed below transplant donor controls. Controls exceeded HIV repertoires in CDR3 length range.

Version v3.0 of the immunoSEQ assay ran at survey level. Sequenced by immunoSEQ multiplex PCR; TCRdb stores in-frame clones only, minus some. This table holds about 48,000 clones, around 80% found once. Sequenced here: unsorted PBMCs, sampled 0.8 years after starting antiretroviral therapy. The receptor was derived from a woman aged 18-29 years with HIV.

CDR3 nucleotide sequence: TGTGCCAGCAGGCCCGCAGGGAGCACAGATACGCAGTATTTT. Amino acid sequence: CASRPAGSTDTQYF. The chain recombines TRBV28 with TRBJ2-3; TRBD1 is a possible D gene (5 bases). Germline lookup yields CDR1 MDHEN and CDR2 SYDVKM. This CDR3 has 14 amino acids. V was clipped by 6 bases and J by 0 bases, with 10 bases between them.